This TCR beta chain stems from a study of cytomegalovirus exposure and HLA in healthy donors. Study observations and caveats: Researchers reported in a later analysis that common viral pathogens appeared linked to several top clusters. Indistinguishable V segments such as TRBV6-2 and TRBV6-3 were excluded.

V trimming: 10 bases; J trimming: 6 bases; junction bases outside the gene matches: 13. This CDR3 has 15 amino acids. CDR1 MDHEN and CDR2 SYDVKM come from the germline V gene. Comment on this clone: What it binds is not known.

Amplification used 60 Vbeta primers and 13 Jbeta primers. Sequencing used immunoSEQ multiplex PCR; TCRdb keeps in-frame clones, though not all of them. This sample has about 200,000 clones, with approximately 79% found just once. This rearrangement joins TRBV28 to TRBJ2-1; 9 nucleotides line up with TRBD1. This receptor was obtained from a man in his fifties or sixties in good health and CMV-seronegative. The sequenced material came from PBMCs. The CDR3 sequence: CATILADRGRNEQFF. The CDR3 nucleotides read TGTGCCACCATCTTAGCGGACAGGGGACGCAATGAGCAGTTCTTC.